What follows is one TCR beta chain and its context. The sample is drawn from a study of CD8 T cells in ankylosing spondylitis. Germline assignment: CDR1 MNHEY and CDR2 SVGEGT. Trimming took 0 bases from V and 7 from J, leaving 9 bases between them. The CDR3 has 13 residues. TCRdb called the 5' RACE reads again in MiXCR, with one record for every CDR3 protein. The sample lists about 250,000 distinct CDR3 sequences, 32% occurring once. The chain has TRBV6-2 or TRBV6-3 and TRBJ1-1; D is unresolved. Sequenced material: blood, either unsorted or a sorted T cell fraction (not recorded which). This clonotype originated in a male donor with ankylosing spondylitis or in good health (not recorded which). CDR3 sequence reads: CASSYSKGLEAFF. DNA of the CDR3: TGTGCCAGCAGTTACTCGAAGGGCCTTGAAGCTTTCTTT.